A single sample gave rise to the 24 T cell receptor beta chains below, sequenced in a study of T-cell reconstitution after alpha-beta-depleted transplantation in children (dated by TCRdb to 2016 to 2017). Library preparation was by PCR. Instrument used: Illumina HiSeq 2500. To normalize quantification of the TCRbeta repertoire, the TCR libraries were built with molecular barcoding that relied on unique molecular identifiers. Using fastp at Q25 and MiXCR, TCRdb reprocessed the public reads and kept productive beta chains. Every distinct CDR3 protein forms one entry, paired with its most common genes and DNA. This sample has about a million distinct CDR3 sequences in its table, and roughly 29% of those were observed once. The ten largest account for around 30% of the sample. The sample's treatment or condition label, decoded: allogeneic hematopoietic cell transplantation with graft depleted of TCRalphabeta T cells and CD19 B cells.

Sequencing used PBMCs, mostly from graft donor cells, obtained 360 days after TCRalphabeta/CD19-depleted stem cell transplant. The receptors shown here come from a boy younger than two who had a stem cell transplant for SCID, so the T cells may come from the graft donor.

The chain joins TRBV7-8 to TRBJ2-2; D unresolved. V dropped 3 bases and J dropped 3 bases, with 11 bases sitting between them. Germline assignment: CDR1 SGHVS and CDR2 FQNEAQ. The CDR3 consists of 15 residues. CDR3 region: CASSFGQAYTGELFF. Here the CDR3 DNA reads TGTGCCAGCAGCTTTGGTCAGGCCTACACCGGGGAGCTGTTTTTT.

The V and J genes are TRBV12-3 or TRBV12-4 and TRBJ2-3; D is unclear. Trimming removed 3 bases from V and 8 bases from J, with 12 bases in between. This CDR3 spans 13 amino acids. CDR3 amino acids: CASSFRDLGTQYF. The CDR3 coding sequence is TGTGCCAGCAGTTTTAGGGATTTAGGTACGCAGTATTTT.

The chain recombines TRBV20-1 with TRBJ2-5; D might be TRBD2 (6 bases). The CDR3 covers 14 residues. V lost 6 bases to trimming and J lost 1 base, with 15 bases between them. CDR1 is DFQATT and CDR2 is SNEGSKA in the germline V gene (reference sequence). CDR3 sequence: CSAVRGTPQETQYF. DNA of the CDR3: TGCAGTGCCGTACGGGGGACCCCCCAAGAGACCCAGTACTTC.

There are a few counts of this clonotype. The CDR3 bases are TGCAGTGCTAGACAGACAGGGGCTCAGCCCCAGCATTTT. Translation: CSARQTGAQPQHF. This chain links TRBV20-1 with TRBJ1-5; 8 nucleotides line up with TRBD1. The trim removed 2 bases at V and 6 bases at J, leaving 3 bases unmatched. This CDR3 contains 13 residues. The germline V gene encodes CDR1 DFQATT and CDR2 SNEGSKA (reference sequence).

The rearrangement joins TRBV9 to TRBJ1-6; D gene uncertain. V lost 0 bases, J lost 10 bases, and 11 bases lay in between. The CDR3 has 14 residues. Germline CDR1 reads SGDLS; CDR2 reads YYNGEE. The chain's CDR3 is CASSVAMESSPLHF. The CDR3, as DNA: TGTGCCAGCAGCGTAGCTATGGAATCCTCACCCCTCCACTTT. Together with reference TRBV9 and TRBJ1-6, the CDR3 gives the full variable domain: DSGVTQTPKHLITATGQRVTLRCSPRSGDLSVYWYQQSLDQGLQFLIQYYNGEERAKGNILERFSAQQFPDLHSELNLSSLELGDSALYFCASSVAMESSPLHFGNGTRLTVT.

The chain uses TRBV12-3 or TRBV12-4 and TRBJ1-5; TRBD1 matches at 7 bases. The CDR3 runs to 17 residues. Trimming at V came to 1 base and at J to 1 base, leaving 7 bases not matched to a gene. The CDR3 DNA reads as TGTGCCAGCAGTTTAGGAAGGGGGCGCGGGAGCAATCAGCCCCAGCATTTT. Protein sequence: CASSLGRGRGSNQPQHF.

This chain joins TRBV7-2 and TRBJ2-1; 9 nucleotides line up with TRBD2. The V gene end was trimmed by 1 base and the J gene end by 9 bases; junction bases not matched to a gene: 4. CDR3 length equals 14 residues. Germline V gene sequence: CDR1 SGHTA, CDR2 FQGNSA. This CDR3 reads CASSLEVLAGEQFF. The CDR3 DNA sequence: TGTGCCAGCAGCTTAGAAGTACTAGCGGGTGAGCAGTTCTTC.

This rearrangement joins TRBV24-1 to TRBJ2-1; D ambiguous. CDR1 KGHDR and CDR2 SFDVKD come from the germline V gene. Trimming left V 1 base short and J 4 bases short, with 4 bases between. This CDR3 spans 13 amino acids. The CDR3, as DNA: TGTGCCACCAGTGATTTATTTTACAATGAGCAGTTCTTC. Its translation is CATSDLFYNEQFF.

The chain links TRBV5-1 to TRBJ2-3, with a weak D call TRBD2 (6 bases). V lost 4 bases, J lost 6 bases, and 24 bases lay in between. The CDR3 covers 17 residues. Per the germline V gene, CDR1 is SGHRS and CDR2 is YFSETQ. This CDR3 is CASSLEGRQGWMDTQYF. The CDR3 DNA sequence: TGCGCCAGCAGCCTGGAGGGGCGGCAGGGATGGATGGATACGCAGTATTTT.

This chain links TRBV24-1 with TRBJ2-1; D perhaps matches TRBD2 (5 bases). Germline values: CDR1 KGHDR, CDR2 SFDVKD. Deletions cut 3 bases from V and 4 bases from J, with 18 bases between. This CDR3 has 17 residues. CDR3: CATSDRVPGSLYNEQFF. Here the CDR3 DNA reads TGTGCCACCAGTGATAGGGTACCGGGATCCTTATACAATGAGCAGTTCTTC.

The CDR3 nucleotides are TGTGCCAGCAGCTTAGCGCGACAGGGGGACAGAAACATTCAGTACTTC. Translated: CASSLARQGDRNIQYF. The J gene is TRBJ2-4, the V gene TRBV7-9; 9 bases are shared with TRBD1. The CDR3 spans 16 residues. The germline gives CDR1 SEHNR, CDR2 FQNEAQ (reference sequence). V lost 0 bases and J lost 6; bases outside the gene matches: 6.

The chain uses TRBV5-1 and TRBJ1-2; D is possibly TRBD1 (6 bases). The CDR3 covers 18 residues. V lost 0 bases, J lost 4 bases, and 22 bases lay in between. Germline CDR1 and CDR2: SGHRS and YFSETQ. CDR3 in amino acids: CASSLVKTTGNAPYGYTF. The DNA for the CDR3 is TGCGCCAGCAGCTTGGTAAAGACCACAGGGAACGCTCCCTATGGCTACACCTTC. The full variable domain, in which reference TRBV5-1 and TRBJ1-2 provide the parts outside the CDR3, is KAGVTQTPRYLIKTRGQQVTLSCSPISGHRSVSWYQQTPGQGLQFLFEYFSETQRNKGNFPGRFSGRQFSNSRSEMNVSTLELGDSALYLCASSLVKTTGNAPYGYTFGSGTRLTVV.

This chain joins TRBV18 and TRBJ2-3, with 8 bases identical to TRBD2. Germline assignment: CDR1 KGHSH and CDR2 LQKENI. Losses at the gene ends were 2 bases for V and 4 bases for J; bases not matched to a gene: 11. The CDR3 totals 17 residues. CDR3 sequence (DNA): TGTGCCAGCTCACCAATGGCAGCGGGGGCCGGCGCAGATACGCAGTATTTT. Translated: CASSPMAAGAGADTQYF. Full variable domain (remainder filled in from reference TRBV18 and TRBJ2-3): NAGVMQNPRHLVRRRGQEARLRCSPMKGHSHVYWYRQLPEEGLKFMVYLQKENIIDESGMPKERFSAEFPKEGPSILRIQQVVRGDSAAYFCASSPMAAGAGADTQYFGPGTRLTVL.

This clonotype was picked up a small number of times. The genes are TRBV28 and TRBJ2-2; 11 nucleotides agree with TRBD1. V lost 6 bases and J lost 3; bases outside the gene matches: 9. CDR1 MDHEN and CDR2 SYDVKM come from the germline V gene. This CDR3 is 17 amino acids long. CDR3 DNA: TGTGCCAGCAGCCCCGGGACAGGGGGGGGGGACACCGGGGAGCTGTTTTTT. It translates to CASSPGTGGGDTGELFF.

This rearrangement joins TRBV7-2 to TRBJ2-1; 7 bases line up with TRBD1. J lost 5 bases, V lost 0 bases, and 4 bases had no gene match. Germline CDR1 reads SGHTA; CDR2 reads FQGNSA. This CDR3 spans 15 amino acids. As DNA, the CDR3 is TGTGCCAGCAGCTTAGCCACGGACAGGAACAATGAGCAGTTCTTC. Translated: CASSLATDRNNEQFF. Full variable domain (rest looked up from reference TRBV7-2 and TRBJ2-1): GAGVSQSPSNKVTEKGKDVELRCDPISGHTALYWYRQSLGQGLEFLIYFQGNSAPDKSGLPSDRFSAERTGGSVSTLTIQRTQQEDSAVYLCASSLATDRNNEQFFGPGTRLTVL.

CDR3 protein: CASSQALIQGSRTYEQYF. The CDR3 DNA reads as TGTGCCAGCAGCCAAGCCCTAATACAGGGAAGTAGGACCTACGAGCAGTACTTC. The chain carries TRBV4-2 and TRBJ2-7; possible D gene TRBD1, 6 bases. The CDR3 has 18 amino acids. Deletions cut 1 base from V and 2 bases from J, with 21 bases between. Looked up from germline, CDR1 is LGHNA and CDR2 is YNFKEQ.

This clonotype was observed a handful of times. The V and J genes are TRBV5-1 and TRBJ2-1; 7 positions match TRBD1. Looked up from germline, CDR1 is SGHRS and CDR2 is YFSETQ. This CDR3 has 16 amino acids. V lost 2 bases to trimming and J lost 8 bases; unmatched junction nucleotides: 13. The CDR3 reads CASSFQASTGVDEQFF. CDR3 nucleotides: TGCGCCAGCAGCTTCCAAGCCTCCACAGGGGTCGATGAGCAGTTCTTC.

The V and J genes are TRBV5-1 and TRBJ2-3; no reliable D call. Per the germline V gene, CDR1 is SGHRS and CDR2 is YFSETQ. The ends were cut back, 4 bases at V and 2 bases at J, with 11 bases in the middle. This CDR3 is built from 14 residues. CDR3 in DNA: TGCGCCAGCAGCATTAGGCCCCCCACAGATACGCAGTATTTT. Its translation: CASSIRPPTDTQYF.

This chain joins TRBV28 and TRBJ2-7, with 8 bases fitting TRBD1. V lost 11 bases, J lost 5 bases, and 17 bases stayed unmatched. The CDR3 has 15 residues. Germline CDR1 MDHEN, CDR2 SYDVKM. The CDR3 DNA reads as TGTGCCTCTCACGGGAGTAAGGACAGGGTGCACGAGCAGTACTTC. Protein sequence: CASHGSKDRVHEQYF.

This chain links TRBV20-1 with TRBJ1-1, with unresolved D. Germline values: CDR1 DFQATT, CDR2 SNEGSKA (reference sequence). Deletions cut 6 bases from V and 7 bases from J, with 3 bases between. This CDR3 has 8 residues. The DNA of the CDR3 is TGCAGTGCCTTTGAAGCTTTCTTT. Its protein product is CSAFEAFF.

The V gene is TRBV29-1, the J gene TRBJ2-7, with D unresolved. V gave up 1 base and J gave up 1 base, with 8 bases separating them. CDR1 and CDR2 (germline): SQVTM, ANQGSEA. This CDR3 is 13 amino acids long. The CDR3 loop reads CSVEGPLSYEQYF. The CDR3 region has the DNA TGCAGCGTTGAAGGCCCTTTATCCTACGAGCAGTACTTC.

The chain employs TRBV3-1 and TRBJ2-3; TRBD2 aligns across 10 bases. Germline V gene data show CDR1 as LGHDT and CDR2 as YNNKEL (reference sequence). Trimming at V came to 2 bases and at J to 5 bases, leaving 7 bases not matched to a gene. This CDR3 comprises 16 residues. The chain's CDR3 is CASSQSPGLARDTQYF. CDR3 nucleotides: TGTGCCAGCAGCCAATCTCCGGGACTAGCGAGAGATACGCAGTATTTT.

The genes are TRBV29-1 and TRBJ2-5; perhaps TRBD2 as D (6 bases). The V gene's germline CDR1 is SQVTM and CDR2 ANQGSEA. The CDR3 contains 14 residues. V lost 4 bases to trimming and J lost 6 bases, with 18 bases between them. The CDR3 nucleotides read TGCAGCGTTGTTCGGGAGCACGGTGCAAAGACCCAGTACTTC. Its protein product is CSVVREHGAKTQYF.

In this sample, this clonotype turned up a few times. The rearrangement joins TRBV6-1 to TRBJ1-1; weak D call: TRBD1 (6 bases). This CDR3 region has 14 residues. With 7 bases removed from V and 3 bases from J, the gap between germline ends came to 15 bases. Germline V lookup: CDR1 MNHNS, CDR2 SASEGT. CDR3 sequence reads: CASTLQGLYTEAFF. CDR3 bases: TGTGCCAGCACCCTCCAGGGGCTTTACACTGAAGCTTTCTTT.